What follows are 11 T cell receptor beta chains derived from one specimen sequenced in a study of human T cells and chemical hapten exposure. Time point defined: patch test 1, 2 weeks after DPC sensitization. The treatment here: therapeutic diphenylcyclopropenone sensitization with weekly scalp DPC. TCRdb independently ran MiXCR on the RACE reads; one entry per CDR3 protein. The sample lists about 49,000 distinct CDR3 sequences; about a tenth were seen once. This material consisted of whole blood, taken in connection with sensitization to the hapten diphenylcyclopropenone (DPC). These receptors all stem from a woman between 45 and 65 years old with alopecia areata. Some clones in this sample may be carry-over from other donors' samples.

This clonotype was seen ten or more times. The chain combines TRBV18 with TRBJ1-2; D is undetermined. Germline V gene sequence: CDR1 KGHSH, CDR2 LQKENI. Trimming removed 3 bases from V and 8 bases from J, with 10 bases in between. The CDR3 length is 12 residues. CDR3 region: CASSPGERGYTF. CDR3 sequence (DNA): TGTGCCAGCTCACCCGGGGAAAGGGGCTACACCTTC.

This clonotype appeared many times. The genes are TRBV7-9 and TRBJ2-7; 8 bases agree with TRBD1. With V trimmed by 4 bases and J by 0 bases, 5 bases remained unmatched. The CDR3 spans 15 residues. The V gene's germline CDR1 is SEHNR and CDR2 FQNEAQ (reference sequence). In DNA form, the CDR3 reads TGTGCCAGCAGCTCCTCGACAGGGGACTCCTACGAGCAGTACTTC. This translates into CASSSSTGDSYEQYF.

The sample holds many counts of this clonotype. CDR3 sequence: CASSLAGGHQPQHF. The DNA for the CDR3 is TGTGCCAGCAGTCTCGCAGGGGGCCATCAGCCCCAGCATTTT. The chain is built from TRBV28 and TRBJ1-5; 8 positions agree with TRBD1. From germline, CDR1 is MDHEN and CDR2 SYDVKM. This CDR3 is 14 amino acids long. V trimming: 5 bases; J trimming: 5 bases; junction bases outside the gene matches: 5.

Many counts were recorded for this clonotype. V and J are TRBV28 and TRBJ2-3, with D perhaps assigned TRBD1 or TRBD2 (5 bases each). The CDR3 covers 15 residues. The V end was cut by 5 bases, the J end by 3 bases, with 15 bases between. Germline CDR1 and CDR2: MDHEN and SYDVKM. The CDR3 loop is CASSLIGRETDTQYF. The CDR3 DNA sequence: TGTGCCAGCAGTCTGATAGGCAGGGAGACAGATACGCAGTATTTT. The complete variable domain, with remaining parts taken from reference TRBV28 and TRBJ2-3, reads DVKVTQSSRYLVKRTGEKVFLECVQDMDHENMFWYRQDPGLGLRLIYFSYDVKMKEKGDIPEGYSVSREKKERFSLILESASTNQTSMYLCASSLIGRETDTQYFGPGTRLTVL.

As concerns this clonotype: This sequence may be a read error, since a much larger clone differs from it by one base. The chain has TRBV12-2 and TRBJ1-3; the table gives TRBD1 as D, unverified against the DNA. TRBV12-2 is shown as a pseudogene. The CDR3 is made up of 15 amino acids. The CDR3 DNA reads TGTGCAAGTCGCACAACCTGCAGGGTTAAGGGCACCATATATTTT. Protein product: CASRTTCRVKGTIYF.

Many counts were recorded for this clonotype. The V and J genes are TRBV20-1 and TRBJ2-1, with 10 bases lining up with TRBD2. CDR1 and CDR2 (germline): DFQATT, SNEGSKA (reference sequence). Germline trimming cut 4 bases from V and 10 bases from J; bases unmatched to any gene: 10. The length of the CDR3 is 14 residues. The CDR3 is CSANDGLAVEEQFF. The CDR3, as DNA: TGCAGTGCTAACGACGGACTAGCGGTCGAGGAGCAGTTCTTC.

This clonotype showed up many times. This chain uses TRBV5-5 with TRBJ2-5; TRBD1 matches 8 bases. V shed 3 bases and J 8 bases; nucleotides not matched to a gene: 21. The CDR3 length is 18 residues. Germline CDR1 SGHKS, CDR2 YYEKEE (reference sequence). The CDR3 coding sequence is TGTGCCAGCAGCTCCAGGGGGCAGGGGGCCGCAGAAGACCACACCCAGTACTTC. This codes for CASSSRGQGAAEDHTQYF.

This clonotype has a count of ten or more. V is TRBV20-1 and J is TRBJ2-7; possibly TRBD1 or TRBD2 for D (6 bases each). Trimming removed 4 bases at V and 3 bases at J, with 13 bases between. The germline V gene encodes CDR1 DFQATT and CDR2 SNEGSKA (reference sequence). This CDR3 comprises 13 residues. CDR3 nucleotide sequence: TGCAGTGCTATAGGGGGGTTTGACTACGAGCAGTACTTC. Translated, it gives CSAIGGFDYEQYF.

This clonotype has at least ten counts. The V gene is TRBV11-2, the J gene TRBJ1-4; tentatively, D is TRBD1 (5 bases). Trimming removed 5 bases at V and 17 bases at J, with 18 bases between. Germline loops: CDR1 SGHAT, CDR2 FQNNGV. The CDR3 covers 12 residues. The CDR3 DNA sequence: TGTGCCAGCAGCCCTACGGGGCAGGGCCTTTTTTTT. Protein sequence: CASSPTGQGLFF.

Many counts were recorded for this clonotype. The gene calls are TRBV20-1 and TRBJ2-2; D is possibly TRBD1 (6 bases). The V end lost 6 bases, the J end lost 2 bases, and 16 bases lay between the germline ends. The germline gives CDR1 DFQATT, CDR2 SNEGSKA (reference sequence). The CDR3 runs to 15 residues. The CDR3 protein is CSANRGQINTGELFF. CDR3 nucleotides: TGCAGTGCCAATAGAGGACAGATTAACACCGGGGAGCTGTTTTTT.

This clonotype was counted many times. The chain links TRBV20-1 to TRBJ1-1; the D is unclear. CDR3 size: 17 residues. V lost 4 bases and J lost 0, with 21 bases in between. CDR1 is DFQATT, CDR2 SNEGSKA, per germline (reference sequence). CDR3 in amino acids: CSATPVRSRFLNTEAFF. DNA of the CDR3: TGCAGTGCTACCCCAGTTCGGTCCCGATTTTTGAACACTGAAGCTTTCTTT.